A single sample is the source of the 30 T cell receptor beta chains below, sequenced in a study of control samples from healthy donors and cancer patients. Sequenced by immunoSEQ multiplex PCR; TCRdb stores in-frame clones only, minus some. The table lists 150,000 to 200,000 clones, 70% to 90% of them singletons. The sample consisted of blood. These receptors were obtained from a man in his late teens or twenties in good health.

This chain connects TRBV6-1 to TRBJ2-5, with D uncertain. The CDR3 length is 13 residues. Trimming removed 2 bases from V and 2 bases from J, with 6 bases in between. Germline lookup yields CDR1 MNHNS and CDR2 SASEGT. The CDR3 here is CASSEIQQETQYF. CDR3 DNA sequence: TGTGCCAGCAGTGAAATACAGCAAGAGACCCAGTACTTC.

This chain links TRBV6-6 with TRBJ2-7; a possible D gene is TRBD2 (6 bases). Germline CDR1 reads MNHNY; CDR2 reads SVGAGI (reference sequence). The CDR3 extends over 15 amino acids. Trimming took 2 bases from V and 4 from J, leaving 15 bases between them. The chain's CDR3 is CASSYGRGISYEQYF. The DNA for the CDR3 is TGTGCCAGCAGTTACGGGCGGGGAATCTCTTACGAGCAGTACTTC.

Here the CDR3 reads CASSKRGTGRTDTQYF. Written as DNA, the CDR3 is TGTGCCAGCAGTAAACGAGGGACAGGGAGAACAGATACGCAGTATTTT. This chain connects TRBV28 to TRBJ2-3, with 9 bases fitting TRBD1. The V gene's germline CDR1 is MDHEN and CDR2 SYDVKM. CDR3 size: 16 residues. The V segment lost 5 bases and the J segment 3 bases; nucleotides outside the gene matches: 9.

About this clone: The sample carries other DNA sequences with the same CDR3. The chain is built from TRBV7-9 and TRBJ1-1; D remains ambiguous. The CDR3 has 12 residues. Trimming removed 5 bases at V and 2 bases at J, with 6 bases between. The germline gives CDR1 SEHNR, CDR2 FQNEAQ (reference sequence). Written as DNA, the CDR3 is TGTGCCAGCAGCACGGAAAACACTGAAGCTTTCTTT. Residues: CASSTENTEAFF.

V usage is TRBV6-2 or TRBV6-3 and J usage is TRBJ1-1; 8 nucleotides agree with TRBD1. With 6 bases clipped from V and 0 bases from J, the junction kept 12 bases outside the gene matches. Germline CDR1 reads MNHEY; CDR2 reads SVGEGT. This CDR3 contains 17 residues. For the CDR3, the DNA is TGTGCCAGCAGCCCTAACCGGGACAGGACGATGAACACTGAAGCTTTCTTT. It yields the protein CASSPNRDRTMNTEAFF.

The V gene is TRBV9, the J gene TRBJ2-2; 7 bases are a match to TRBD1. The CDR3 totals 15 residues. Trimming took 4 bases from V and 4 from J; bases not matched to a gene: 7. Germline V lookup: CDR1 SGDLS, CDR2 YYNGEE. CDR3 DNA sequence: TGTGCCAGCAGCACTAAGGGGGCGGGCACCGGGGAGCTGTTTTTT. Translated, it gives CASSTKGAGTGELFF.

The table lists this clone with a count of one. V gene TRBV6-1 combines with J gene TRBJ1-3; D gene uncertain. V lost 2 bases, J lost 4 bases, and 9 bases lay in between. Germline-derived CDR1 and CDR2 are MNHNS and SASEGT. This CDR3 contains 14 residues. CDR3 DNA sequence: TGTGCCAGCAGTGAAATCGAGAGAGGAAACACCATATATTTT. It codes for CASSEIERGNTIYF.

The chain recombines TRBV15 with TRBJ1-1; D is perhaps TRBD1 (5 bases). Germline CDR1 LNHNV, CDR2 YYDKDF (reference sequence). The CDR3 has 15 residues. V was cut by 8 bases and J by 0 bases, with 16 bases left in between. The CDR3 loop is CATSRAAGMNTEAFF. CDR3 nucleotides: TGTGCCACCTCACGGGCGGCAGGGATGAACACTGAAGCTTTCTTT.

The CDR3: CASSYTGGAGQPQHF. CDR3 DNA sequence: TGTGCCAGCAGTTACACGGGGGGGGCCGGGCAGCCCCAGCATTTT. V gene TRBV6-5 combines with J gene TRBJ1-5; possibly TRBD1 for D (6 bases). The CDR3 totals 15 residues. Germline values: CDR1 MNHEY, CDR2 SVGAGI. V was pared by 2 bases and J by 7 bases, with 15 bases between.

This clone has only one observation. The chain combines TRBV28 with TRBJ1-1; no clear D. Germline CDR1 reads MDHEN; CDR2 reads SYDVKM. This CDR3 is 10 amino acids long. The CDR3 DNA reads as TGTGCAACCACCGGGGCTGAAGCTTTCTTT. Its protein is CATTGAEAFF.

About this clone itself: This same CDR3 is encoded by further DNA sequences in the sample. The rearrangement uses TRBV5-5 and TRBJ1-1, with D possibly TRBD1 on 6 matching bases. This CDR3 spans 13 amino acids. Per the germline V gene, CDR1 is SGHKS and CDR2 is YYEKEE (reference sequence). Deletions cut 2 bases from V and 5 bases from J, with 10 bases between. CDR3 nucleotide sequence: TGTGCCAGCAGCTTCGGGGGCGGGACTGAAGCTTTCTTT. This gives the protein CASSFGGGTEAFF.

This chain connects TRBV5-1 to TRBJ2-7; 8 bases match TRBD1. This CDR3 comprises 14 residues. Germline V gives CDR1 SGHRS, CDR2 YFSETQ. V shed 4 bases, J shed 6 bases, and the junction held 9 bases outside the gene matches. Written as DNA, the CDR3 is TGCGCCAGCAGCGCCCCAGACAGGGGAGGCGAGCAGTACTTC. Translating it yields CASSAPDRGGEQYF.

This sequence joins TRBV19 and TRBJ1-5; perhaps TRBD1 as D (6 bases). This CDR3 spans 15 amino acids. The V end lost 4 bases, the J end lost 4 bases, and 14 bases lay between the germline ends. Germline V gene lookup returns CDR1 LNHDA and CDR2 SQIVND (reference sequence). This CDR3 reads CASSKNQGPNQPQHF. CDR3 coding DNA: TGTGCCAGTAGTAAAAATCAGGGGCCAAATCAGCCCCAGCATTTT.

The V and J genes are TRBV27 and TRBJ2-7; 11 positions agree with TRBD1. V lost 3 bases, J lost 7 bases, and 5 bases stayed unmatched. CDR3 length: 14 amino acids. Germline CDR1 is MNHEY and CDR2 is SMNVEV (reference sequence). The CDR3 sequence: CASSFRDRGGEQYF. CDR3 DNA: TGTGCCAGCAGTTTCCGGGACAGGGGGGGAGAGCAGTACTTC.

V usage is TRBV18 and J usage is TRBJ1-4; D is unresolved. Per the germline V gene, CDR1 is KGHSH and CDR2 is LQKENI. The CDR3 has 14 amino acids. Trimming stripped 0 bases from V and 5 bases from J, with 7 bases between. CDR3 DNA sequence: TGTGCCAGCTCACCACCGTCCGGGAATGAAAAACTGTTTTTT. Amino acids: CASSPPSGNEKLFF.

This clone occurred once. This rearrangement joins TRBV7-9 to TRBJ2-1; D unresolved. There are 14 residues in the CDR3. Per the germline V gene, CDR1 is SEHNR and CDR2 is FQNEAQ (reference sequence). V was shortened by 0 bases and J by 9 bases, with 12 bases between the two germline ends. The CDR3 here is CASSLAPSKGEQFF. The CDR3 DNA follows: TGTGCCAGCAGCTTAGCGCCCTCAAAGGGTGAGCAGTTCTTC.

The rearrangement links TRBV19 to TRBJ1-3, with D unresolved. Per the germline V gene, CDR1 is LNHDA and CDR2 is SQIVND (reference sequence). With 6 bases removed from V and 0 bases from J, the gap between germline ends came to 9 bases. The CDR3 loop spans 14 amino acids. The CDR3 sequence is CASSALASGNTIYF. Here the CDR3 DNA reads TGTGCCAGTAGCGCGCTGGCCTCTGGAAACACCATATATTTT.

The rearrangement links TRBV25-1 to TRBJ1-1; 8 positions match TRBD1. With 4 bases clipped from V and 1 base from J, the junction kept 5 bases outside the gene matches. CDR1 and CDR2 (germline): MGHDK, SYGVNS. The CDR3 is 15 residues long. Here the CDR3 reads CASSGKGTGNTEAFF. The CDR3 nucleotides read TGTGCCAGCAGTGGAAAAGGGACAGGGAACACTGAAGCTTTCTTT.

This clone was detected only once. The V gene is TRBV2, the J gene TRBJ2-7, with D hard to call. V lost 2 bases and J 7 bases, leaving 15 bases between the germline ends. The CDR3 consists of 14 residues. Germline V gene sequence: CDR1 SNHLY, CDR2 FYNNEI. The DNA for the CDR3 is TGTGCCAGCAGTGAAAGTAGAAGTCCCTTGGAGCAGTACTTC. This sequence encodes CASSESRSPLEQYF. Full variable domain (outside the CDR3, taken from reference TRBV2 and TRBJ2-7): EPEVTQTPSHQVTQMGQEVILRCVPISNHLYFYWYRQILGQKVEFLVSFYNNEISEKSEIFDDQFSVERPDGSNFTLKIRSTKLEDSAMYFCASSESRSPLEQYFGPGTRLTVT.

This clone was seen once. The chain has TRBV5-1 and TRBJ2-3; 7 bases line up with TRBD2. The V gene end was trimmed by 1 base and the J gene end by 2 bases; junction bases not matched to a gene: 1. This CDR3 has 14 residues. CDR1 and CDR2 from the germline V gene are SGHRS and YFSETQ. The CDR3 coding sequence is TGCGCCAGCAGCTTGCGGGGGGACACAGATACGCAGTATTTT. Translated: CASSLRGDTDTQYF.

The rearrangement uses TRBV10-2 and TRBJ2-7; D perhaps matches TRBD1 (6 bases). V was clipped by 4 bases and J by 0 bases, with 7 bases between them. CDR1 is WSHSY, CDR2 SAAADI, per germline. The CDR3 runs 13 residues. The CDR3 DNA sequence: TGCGCCAGCAGTGGGACAGCCTCCTACGAGCAGTACTTC. This translates into CASSGTASYEQYF.

This clone came up once. The chain has TRBV30 and TRBJ1-6; D not certain. CDR3 length equals 13 residues. CDR1 GTSNPN and CDR2 SVGIG come from the germline V gene (reference sequence). Between the trimmed V and J ends, which lost 1 base and 7 bases, there was a span of 8 bases. The CDR3 nucleotides read TGTGCCTGGAGTGGGGAAAACAATTCACCCCTCCACTTT. It specifies CAWSGENNSPLHF.

The V gene is TRBV5-1, the J gene TRBJ1-6; 7 nucleotides match TRBD1. Losses at the gene ends were 6 bases for V and 10 bases for J; bases not matched to a gene: 7. In germline, CDR1 is SGHRS, CDR2 YFSETQ. The CDR3 covers 13 residues. The CDR3: CASTEQGGSPLHF. The CDR3 nucleotides are TGCGCCAGCACCGAGCAGGGGGGATCACCCCTCCACTTT. Using reference TRBV5-1 and TRBJ1-6 for the parts outside the CDR3, the full variable domain is KAGVTQTPRYLIKTRGQQVTLSCSPISGHRSVSWYQQTPGQGLQFLFEYFSETQRNKGNFPGRFSGRQFSNSRSEMNVSTLELGDSALYLCASTEQGGSPLHFGNGTRLTVT.

This clone showed up just once. The chain carries TRBV11-1 and TRBJ2-3; TRBD2 matches at 7 bases. With 5 bases clipped from V and 4 bases from J, the junction kept 3 bases outside the gene matches. CDR3 size: 13 residues. Per the germline V gene, CDR1 is SGHAT and CDR2 is FQDESV (reference sequence). The CDR3 here is CASSRGGSDTQYF. CDR3 bases: TGTGCCAGCAGCCGGGGAGGGTCAGATACGCAGTATTTT.

The CDR3 protein is CASSRGRGGNTIYF. DNA for the CDR3: TGTGCCAGCAGCCGCGGACGTGGAGGAAACACCATATATTTT. The chain combines TRBV6-2 or TRBV6-3 with TRBJ1-3; D is ambiguous. The CDR3 is 14 amino acids. V shed 6 bases and J shed 4 bases, with 13 bases lying between them. The germline gives CDR1 MNHEY, CDR2 SVGEGT.

V gene TRBV27 combines with J gene TRBJ2-7, with 7 bases lining up with TRBD1. Per germline, CDR1 MNHEY and CDR2 SMNVEV (reference sequence). This CDR3 region has 16 residues. J lost 6 bases, V lost 5 bases, and 16 bases had no gene match. DNA of the CDR3: TGTGCCAGCAGTGCACTCGGACAGGTAGAACTGGGCGAGCAGTACTTC. It yields the protein CASSALGQVELGEQYF.

This sequence joins TRBV7-2 and TRBJ2-5; no clear D gene. CDR1 and CDR2 from the germline V gene are SGHTA and FQGNSA. This CDR3 has 14 amino acids. Trimming pared 5 bases from V and 2 bases from J, leaving 12 bases between. CDR3 residues: CASSRTYSQETQYF. Here the CDR3 DNA reads TGTGCCAGCAGCCGCACCTACTCACAAGAGACCCAGTACTTC.

The gene calls are TRBV30 and TRBJ1-6; possible D gene TRBD1, 5 bases. V lost 0 bases and J 1 base, leaving 7 bases between the germline ends. Per the germline V gene, CDR1 is GTSNPN and CDR2 is SVGIG (reference sequence). There are 15 residues in the CDR3. CDR3 region: CAWSVGGSYNSPLHF. CDR3 in DNA: TGTGCCTGGAGTGTGGGGGGTTCCTATAATTCACCCCTCCACTTT.

The rearrangement joins TRBV18 to TRBJ2-7; D possibly uses TRBD1 or TRBD2 (5 bases each). V lost 0 bases and J 2 bases, leaving 14 bases between the germline ends. Germline V gene data show CDR1 as KGHSH and CDR2 as LQKENI. CDR3 length equals 16 residues. This CDR3 reads CASSPPLDTGPYEQYF. The CDR3 coding sequence is TGTGCCAGCTCACCACCATTAGACACGGGGCCCTACGAGCAGTACTTC. The full variable domain, rest sourced from reference TRBV18 and TRBJ2-7, is NAGVMQNPRHLVRRRGQEARLRCSPMKGHSHVYWYRQLPEEGLKFMVYLQKENIIDESGMPKERFSAEFPKEGPSILRIQQVVRGDSAAYFCASSPPLDTGPYEQYFGPGTRLTVT.

The J gene is TRBJ2-1, the V gene TRBV24-1; TRBD1 aligns across 7 bases. The V gene end was trimmed by 9 bases and the J gene end by 6 bases; junction bases not matched to a gene: 7. The CDR3 sequence is 13 residues long. The germline gives CDR1 KGHDR, CDR2 SFDVKD. CDR3 sequence (DNA): TGTGCCACCGGGAACGAGGGGGCCAATGAGCAGTTCTTC. Its protein is CATGNEGANEQFF.